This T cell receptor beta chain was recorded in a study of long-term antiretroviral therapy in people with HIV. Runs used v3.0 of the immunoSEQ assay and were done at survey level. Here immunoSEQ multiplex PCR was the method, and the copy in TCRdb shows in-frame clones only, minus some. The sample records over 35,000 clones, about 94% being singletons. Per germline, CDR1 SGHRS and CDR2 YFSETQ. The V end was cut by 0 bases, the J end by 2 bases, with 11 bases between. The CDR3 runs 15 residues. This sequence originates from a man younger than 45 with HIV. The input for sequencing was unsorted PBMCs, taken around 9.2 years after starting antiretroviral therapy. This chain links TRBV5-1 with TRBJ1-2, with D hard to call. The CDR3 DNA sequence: TGCGCCAGCAGCTTGGAGGTGGGGTTAAACTATGGCTACACCTTC. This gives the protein CASSLEVGLNYGYTF.